These T cell receptor beta chains were read from a single sample in a study of T cells in Graves' hyperthyroidism and ophthalmopathy. Each CDR3 protein gets one entry after TCRdb re-called the multiplex PCR reads with MiXCR. The repertoire holds about 130,000 distinct CDR3 sequences, with roughly a fifth as singletons. The material sequenced was blood. These receptor sequences come from a woman between 45 and 65 years old with Graves' hyperthyroidism that later progressed to Graves' ophthalmopathy. Each CDR3 is given with its conserved first and last residue. D genes are given only for firm matches. A clone size is listed for some rows: how often the clone was seen (once, few, many), or a class if it is expanded.

CDR3 DNA: TGCAGCGTTGAAGGACAGGGTCTGCACGAGCAGTACTTC; CDR3 protein: CSVEGQGLHEQYF; D gene: TRBD1; J gene: TRBJ2-7; V gene: TRBV29-1; clone size: many
CDR3 DNA: TGTGCCAGCAGTTTCGGAGCGAATGAAAAACTGTTTTTT; CDR3 protein: CASSFGANEKLFF; D gene: .; J gene: TRBJ1-4; V gene: TRBV12-3/TRBV12-4; clone size: .
CDR3 DNA: TGCAGTGCTAGAGATACATGGGGTTCCAATCAGCCCCAGCATTTT; CDR3 protein: CSARDTWGSNQPQHF; D gene: .; J gene: TRBJ1-5; V gene: TRBV20-1; clone size: many
CDR3 DNA: TGTGCCTGGGCAACAGGATCCAATCAGCCCCAGCATTTT; CDR3 protein: CAWATGSNQPQHF; D gene: .; J gene: TRBJ1-5; V gene: TRBV30; clone size: many
CDR3 DNA: TGTGCCAGCTCACCAAGGCTTATTGCGGCTAGCGGGACCCACGAGCAGTACTTC; CDR3 protein: CASSPRLIAASGTHEQYF; D gene: TRBD2; J gene: TRBJ2-7; V gene: TRBV18; clone size: .
CDR3 DNA: TGTGCCAGCAGTTTGGGAAGGTGGGGACTATCTGGAAACACCATATATTTT; CDR3 protein: CASSLGRWGLSGNTIYF; D gene: .; J gene: TRBJ1-3; V gene: TRBV28; clone size: many
CDR3 DNA: TGCAGTGCTAGATACCCGGGACAACAGTACAATGAGCAGTTCTTC; CDR3 protein: CSARYPGQQYNEQFF; D gene: .; J gene: TRBJ2-1; V gene: TRBV20-1; clone size: many
CDR3 DNA: TGCAGTGCTAGAGATATACGTGCTACTAATGAAAAACTGTTTTTT; CDR3 protein: CSARDIRATNEKLFF; D gene: .; J gene: TRBJ1-4; V gene: TRBV20-1; clone size: many
CDR3 DNA: TGTGCCAGCAGCTTAGTTAGAGGGATACCGATTGAGACCCAGTACTTC; CDR3 protein: CASSLVRGIPIETQYF; D gene: .; J gene: TRBJ2-5; V gene: TRBV7-2; clone size: many
CDR3 DNA: TGTGCCAGCAGTGGGGGGATGGGGCCCGGAGGGCAGTACTTC; CDR3 protein: CASSGGMGPGGQYF; D gene: .; J gene: TRBJ2-7; V gene: TRBV28; clone size: .
CDR3 DNA: TGCAGTGCCCAAGGAGGGGGCAAAGATCAGCCCCAGCATTTT; CDR3 protein: CSAQGGGKDQPQHF; D gene: TRBD1; J gene: TRBJ1-5; V gene: TRBV20-1; clone size: few
CDR3 DNA: TGTGCCATTAGCGAGTCTTCAGATACGCAGTATTTT; CDR3 protein: CAISESSDTQYF; D gene: .; J gene: TRBJ2-3; V gene: TRBV7-8; clone size: many
CDR3 DNA: TGTGCCAGCAGCTTAGCGTCCGCTAGCGGGAGGAATACGCAGTATTTT; CDR3 protein: CASSLASASGRNTQYF; D gene: TRBD2; J gene: TRBJ2-3; V gene: TRBV7-2; clone size: many
CDR3 DNA: TGCGCCAGCAGCTTATCCCCGGGGGAGGGCAATCAGCCCCAGCATTTT; CDR3 protein: CASSLSPGEGNQPQHF; D gene: .; J gene: TRBJ1-5; V gene: TRBV4-1; clone size: few
CDR3 DNA: TGTGCCAGCTCCCGCTCTCTCGATCCGGGAGGCACCGGGGAGCTGTTTTTT; CDR3 protein: CASSRSLDPGGTGELFF; D gene: TRBD2; J gene: TRBJ2-2; V gene: TRBV18; clone size: few
CDR3 DNA: TGTGCCAGCAGCGGCGGACAGGGGGGGGGTGAAGCTTTCTTT; CDR3 protein: CASSGGQGGGEAFF; D gene: TRBD1; J gene: TRBJ1-1; V gene: TRBV9; clone size: .
CDR3 DNA: TGTGCCAGCAGTGATCAGGCTAGCGGAAACAATGAGCAGTTCTTC; CDR3 protein: CASSDQASGNNEQFF; D gene: TRBD2; J gene: TRBJ2-1; V gene: TRBV3-1; clone size: .
CDR3 DNA: TGCGCCAGCAGCTTGGATCCTTCGGGGACCGGGGAGCTGTTTTTT; CDR3 protein: CASSLDPSGTGELFF; D gene: .; J gene: TRBJ2-2; V gene: TRBV5-1; clone size: .
CDR3 DNA: TGCAGTGCTCGGCAGGGGGCAGGCTACGAGCAGTACTTC; CDR3 protein: CSARQGAGYEQYF; D gene: TRBD1; J gene: TRBJ2-7; V gene: TRBV20-1; clone size: .
CDR3 DNA: TGTGCCAGCAGTTACGACCGAAGGGATCAGCCCCAGCATTTT; CDR3 protein: CASSYDRRDQPQHF; D gene: .; J gene: TRBJ1-5; V gene: TRBV6-5; clone size: .
CDR3 DNA: TGTGCCAGCAGCTTGGTTACAGGGGGCACCGGGGAGCTGTTTTTT; CDR3 protein: CASSLVTGGTGELFF; D gene: TRBD1; J gene: TRBJ2-2; V gene: TRBV5-4; clone size: few
CDR3 DNA: TGCGCCAGCAGCTTGCGGCAGGGCGCTGAAGCTTTCTTT; CDR3 protein: CASSLRQGAEAFF; D gene: .; J gene: TRBJ1-1; V gene: TRBV5-1; clone size: .
CDR3 DNA: TGTGCCAGCAGCTTGGACGCCAATGAGCAGTTCTTC; CDR3 protein: CASSLDANEQFF; D gene: .; J gene: TRBJ2-1; V gene: TRBV5-4; clone size: .
CDR3 DNA: TGTGCCAGCAGTTTAGCGCTAGCGGGCGGCACAGATACGCAGTATTTT; CDR3 protein: CASSLALAGGTDTQYF; D gene: TRBD2; J gene: TRBJ2-3; V gene: TRBV12-3/TRBV12-4; clone size: many
CDR3 DNA: TGTGCCAGCACCTGGGGGGGGCCTAATTCACCCCTCCACTTT; CDR3 protein: CASTWGGPNSPLHF; D gene: .; J gene: TRBJ1-6; V gene: TRBV12-3/TRBV12-4; clone size: many
CDR3 DNA: TGTGCCTGGAGTGCCTTGACTAGCGGGAGGCATTCCTACAATGAGCAGTTCTTC; CDR3 protein: CAWSALTSGRHSYNEQFF; D gene: TRBD2; J gene: TRBJ2-1; V gene: TRBV30; clone size: .